These T cell receptor beta chains were read from a single sample in a study of blood T cells in healthy people across ages. TCRdb independently ran MiXCR on the 5' RACE reads; one entry per CDR3 protein. The sample contains 1.8 million or so distinct CDR3 sequences, around 42% of which appear only once. The specimen was blood. The origin of the receptors is a human donor in good health. CDR3s include the opening cysteine and the closing phenylalanine or tryptophan. The D gene is left open where the match is weak. Expanded clones get a size class; other rows say once, few or many, or leave the size out.

clone size	D gene	J gene	V gene	CDR3 length	CDR3 DNA	CDR3 protein
NA	NA	TRBJ2-7	TRBV12-3/TRBV12-4	15	TGTGCCAGCAGTCCCAGGCAGGGACTTAACTACGAGCAGTACTTC	CASSPRQGLNYEQYF
few	NA	TRBJ2-7	TRBV27	14	TGTGCCAGCAGTGGAGGGGGCAGGTTGTACGAGCAGTACTTC	CASSGGGRLYEQYF
NA	NA	TRBJ1-2	TRBV4-3	16	TGCGCCAGCAGCCAAGATGGGCCAGAGGCTAACTATGGCTACACCTTC	CASSQDGPEANYGYTF
NA	NA	TRBJ2-3	TRBV12-3/TRBV12-4	15	TGTGCCAGCAGTTTCGCAGGGGATTTCGCAGATACGCAGTATTTT	CASSFAGDFADTQYF
NA	NA	TRBJ1-4	TRBV5-1	18	TGCGCCAGCAGCTTGAGGGGAAGCCAACGCGCAACTAATGAAAAACTGTTTTTT	CASSLRGSQRATNEKLFF
NA	NA	TRBJ2-7	TRBV7-9	12	TGTGCCAGCAGCTTAGGTTCCCCCGAGCAGTACTTC	CASSLGSPEQYF
few	TRBD1	TRBJ2-1	TRBV9	15	TGTGCCAGCAGCCCGCAGACAGGGGGAGACAATGAGCAGTTCTTC	CASSPQTGGDNEQFF
NA	TRBD1	TRBJ2-5	TRBV20-1	13	TGCAGTGTAGAACGGACAGGGGCGAAGACCCAGTACTTC	CSVERTGAKTQYF
NA	NA	TRBJ1-1	TRBV4-3	15	TGCGCCAGCAGCCAAGATTGGGGAATGAACACTGAAGCTTTCTTT	CASSQDWGMNTEAFF
few	NA	TRBJ1-2	TRBV4-3	14	TGCGCCAGCAGCCCGAGGGCGGCTAACTATGGCTACACCTTC	CASSPRAANYGYTF
NA	NA	TRBJ2-6	TRBV4-3	18	TGCGCCAGCAGCCAAGATCTCAGACATGACTCTGGGGCCAACGTCCTGACTTTC	CASSQDLRHDSGANVLTF
NA	TRBD1	TRBJ2-1	TRBV6-5	15	TGTGCCAGCAGTTACCAGACTACAGGACAGGATGAGCAGTTCTTC	CASSYQTTGQDEQFF
few	NA	TRBJ2-3	TRBV24-1	14	TGTGCCACCAGTGACCCTCGGTCAACAGATACGCAGTATTTT	CATSDPRSTDTQYF
NA	NA	TRBJ1-5	TRBV2	14	TGTGCCAGCAGTGACGACTCGACGGGACAGCCCCAGCATTTT	CASSDDSTGQPQHF
NA	NA	TRBJ2-7	TRBV10-3	14	TGTGCCGCCTCGGAGAAAGGGGGAAACTACGAGCAGTACTTC	CAASEKGGNYEQYF
NA	NA	TRBJ2-7	TRBV4-1	15	TGCGCCAGCAGCCACGCAGTTACGCAACCCTACGAGCAGTACTTC	CASSHAVTQPYEQYF
few	NA	TRBJ1-2	TRBV30	14	TGTGCCTGGAGTCTACTCATGGGTGGCTATGGCTACACCTTC	CAWSLLMGGYGYTF
NA	NA	TRBJ2-7	TRBV4-1	14	TGCGCCAGCAGCCCCAGTTGGGGCTCCCTCGAGCAGTACTTC	CASSPSWGSLEQYF
NA	NA	TRBJ1-1	TRBV4-3	14	TGCGCCAGCAGCCAAGGAGAGGGAGGCACTGAAGCTTTCTTT	CASSQGEGGTEAFF
NA	NA	TRBJ1-5	TRBV6-2/TRBV6-3	15	TGTGCCAGCAGTTACTCAGGGGCCTTCGATCAGCCCCAGCATTTT	CASSYSGAFDQPQHF
NA	NA	TRBJ1-2	TRBV5-1	13	TGCGCCAGCAGCTTGCACAACTTATATGGCTACACCTTC	CASSLHNLYGYTF
NA	NA	TRBJ1-6	TRBV9	18	TGTGTCAGCAGCCCCCGGAGAGGGGTGAGCTCCTATAATTCACCCCTCCACTTT	CVSSPRRGVSSYNSPLHF
NA	TRBD1	TRBJ1-2	TRBV5-1	15	TGCGCCAGCAGCTGGGGACAGCGAGCTAACTATGGCTACACCTTC	CASSWGQRANYGYTF
NA	NA	TRBJ2-1	TRBV4-1	15	TGCGCCAGCAGCCTGGTGGGATCGAGGTACAATGAGCAGTTCTTC	CASSLVGSRYNEQFF
NA	TRBD2	TRBJ2-1	TRBV12-3/TRBV12-4	16	TGTGCCAGCAGTGTAAGCGGGCTAGCGGGGCTCAATGAGCAGTTCTTC	CASSVSGLAGLNEQFF
few	NA	TRBJ1-2	TRBV30	12	TGTGCCTGGAGTAGACAGTCCAATGGCTACACCTTC	CAWSRQSNGYTF
NA	NA	TRBJ1-2	TRBV7-2	15	TGTGCCAGCAGCTTCACTACGGTGGGAGGCTATGGCTACACCTTC	CASSFTTVGGYGYTF
NA	NA	TRBJ2-5	TRBV20-1	12	TGCAGTGGGGACACCGGGCCTATGGAGCAGTACTTC	CSGDTGPMEQYF
NA	TRBD1	TRBJ2-1	TRBV6-2/TRBV6-3	16	TGTGCCAGCAGTTCCCCCGACAGGGTGATAATGAATGAGCAGTTCTTC	CASSSPDRVIMNEQFF
few	NA	TRBJ2-1	TRBV28	11	TGTGCTTCGCGGGGCCCCAATGAGCAGTTCTTC	CASRGPNEQFF
NA	NA	TRBJ1-1	TRBV2	14	TGTGCCAGCAGTGAAACCCCAGGGAACACTGAAGCTTTCTTT	CASSETPGNTEAFF
few	NA	TRBJ2-1	TRBV24-1	12	TGTGCCACCAGTGTGGGGATCAATGAGCAGTTCTTC	CATSVGINEQFF
NA	TRBD1	TRBJ2-1	TRBV4-3	15	TGCGCCGGCAGCCTCGGACGGGACAGGCCGAATGAGCAGTTCTTC	CAGSLGRDRPNEQFF
many	NA	TRBJ2-7	TRBV4-2	15	TGTGCCAGCAGCCAGGGCGAGGGTGGTAGCTACGAGCAGTACTTC	CASSQGEGGSYEQYF
once	NA	TRBJ2-1	TRBV7-9	14	TGTGCCAGCAGCTTAGCGGTTGCAGCACTCGAGCAGTTCTTC	CASSLAVAALEQFF
NA	NA	TRBJ2-6	TRBV19	18	TGTGCCAGTAGAGGCACAGGAGGTTACTACTCTGGGGCCAACGTCCTGACTTTC	CASRGTGGYYSGANVLTF
NA	NA	TRBJ2-7	TRBV20-1	13	TGCAGTGCTCAGAGGGACGATGGACGCGAGCAGTACTTC	CSAQRDDGREQYF
NA	NA	TRBJ1-2	TRBV30	13	TGTGCCTGGAGTTCCGGGGGGCATTATGGCTACACCTTC	CAWSSGGHYGYTF
NA	NA	TRBJ2-3	TRBV6-5	16	TGTGCCAGCAGTCCAAGTTGGGGCGGGTATGCAGATACGCAGTATTTT	CASSPSWGGYADTQYF
NA	TRBD2	TRBJ2-1	TRBV20-1	14	TGCAGTGCCTCACTAGCGGGGGGGGGAAATGAGCAGTTCTTC	CSASLAGGGNEQFF
few	TRBD1	TRBJ2-7	TRBV5-1	14	TGCGCCAGCAGCTTGGCGCAGGGGGACTACGAGCAGTACTTC	CASSLAQGDYEQYF
NA	NA	TRBJ2-5	TRBV3-1	15	TGTGCCAGCAACTCTGGCGACAGGACCCCCGGGACCCAGTACTTC	CASNSGDRTPGTQYF
NA	NA	TRBJ1-2	TRBV11-2	18	TGTGCCAGCAGCCTGTTCGGTGTTGGAGACAGTCCACACTATGGCTACACCTTC	CASSLFGVGDSPHYGYTF
NA	TRBD1	TRBJ1-1	TRBV11-2	18	TGTGCCAGCAGCTTTAAGACAGGGCCCAATAAGGTGAACACTGAAGCTTTCTTT	CASSFKTGPNKVNTEAFF
NA	NA	TRBJ2-7	TRBV12-3/TRBV12-4	13	TGTGCCAGCAGTTTAGATTCCTCTTGGGAGCAGTACTTC	CASSLDSSWEQYF
few	NA	TRBJ2-3	TRBV29-1	12	TGCAGCGTGGCTGACAGCACAGATACGCAGTATTTT	CSVADSTDTQYF
NA	NA	TRBJ1-1	TRBV6-5	16	TGTGCCTGCAGTTACGGTCCAGGTTTGTTGAGCACTGAAGCTTTCTTT	CACSYGPGLLSTEAFF
many	NA	TRBJ1-1	TRBV12-3/TRBV12-4	12	TGTGCCAGCAGCTTTAGGGGATCTGAAGCTTTCTTT	CASSFRGSEAFF
NA	TRBD2	TRBJ2-5	TRBV29-1	12	TGCAGCGTCGGACTAGCGGGAATTGAGCAGTACTTC	CSVGLAGIEQYF
NA	TRBD2	TRBJ2-5	TRBV7-6	14	TGTGCCAGCAGCCTAGCGGGGGAGGGAGAGACCCAGTACTTC	CASSLAGEGETQYF
few	NA	TRBJ1-2	TRBV5-6	16	TGTGCCAGCAGCCTGGGCGGGTTGGCTGGCAACTATGGCTACACCTTC	CASSLGGLAGNYGYTF
NA	NA	TRBJ2-4	TRBV29-1	12	TGCAGCCCCCCTGCGGGATCGGACGAGCGGTACTTC	CSPPAGSDERYF
NA	TRBD1	TRBJ1-1	TRBV15	15	TGTGCCACCGGAAACCAACAGGGGACGTACACTGAAGCTTTCTTT	CATGNQQGTYTEAFF
NA	TRBD2	TRBJ2-5	TRBV29-1	18	TGCAGCGTTGAAGTATGGGTAGCGGGGGGGCTGGGTCAAGAGACCCAGTACTTC	CSVEVWVAGGLGQETQYF
NA	NA	TRBJ1-6	TRBV12-3/TRBV12-4	15	TGTGCCAGCAGTTTACTTGGTGGCAGCTATTCACCCCTCCACTTT	CASSLLGGSYSPLHF
NA	NA	TRBJ1-2	TRBV12-3/TRBV12-4	13	TGTGCCTCCAGGCGTGGTTTTGCCGAGGGCTACACCTTC	CASRRGFAEGYTF
few	NA	TRBJ2-1	TRBV12-3/TRBV12-4	11	TGTGCCAGCATCCGCGTTAAGGAGCAGTTCTTC	CASIRVKEQFF
NA	TRBD2	TRBJ2-5	TRBV20-1	15	TGCAGTGCCCGGGAGGGCGACGGGGAGGCGGGTGAGCAGTACTTC	CSAREGDGEAGEQYF
once	NA	TRBJ2-7	TRBV2	15	TGTGCCAGCAGTTCAACCCCGGGACGGCTGGACGAGCAGTACTTC	CASSSTPGRLDEQYF